This TCR beta chain is drawn from a study of blood T cells in healthy people across ages. The CDR3 extends over 15 amino acids. V lost 4 bases to trimming and J lost 8 bases, with 17 bases between them. The germline V gene has CDR1 SGHTA and CDR2 FQGNSA. Using a J-beta primer mix together with a sample-barcoded 5' primer, a second PCR was run for roughly 7 to 11 cycles. TCRdb processed the 5' RACE reads anew with MiXCR; each CDR3 protein has one entry. The sample consists of 1.5 million or so distinct CDR3 sequences, 42% of them appearing once. This clonotype was seen a handful of times. The chain has TRBV7-2 and TRBJ1-4; no firm D call. Sequenced material: blood. The source of this sequence is a woman aged 18 to 35 in good health. This CDR3 is CASSSHASLQEKLFF. DNA of the CDR3: TGTGCCAGCAGCTCACATGCAAGTTTACAAGAAAAACTGTTTTTT.